Listed here is a single TCR beta chain. In the original processing: Reference gene primer amplification gave estimated nucleated cell counts. Produced via immunoSEQ multiplex PCR; TCRdb's table is partial and in-frame only. D and trimming come from the DNA, and the V and J calls and clone size come from that table. Here the sample spans roughly 200,000 clones, 65% to 90% being singletons. The data were taken from a study of blood T cell repertoires in COVID-19. For the study at large: Sites in the United States, Italy and Spain provided acute and convalescent COVID-19 samples. PBMCs, B-cell-depleted T cells, or T cells provided the cDNA or gDNA that made up the material.

The CDR3 contains 17 residues. CDR1 is SGHVS and CDR2 is FNYEAQ in the germline V gene. The V and J ends lost 3 bases and 2 bases, in that order; junction bases with no gene match: 8. Sequencing used PBMCs or T cells enriched from blood (not recorded which). This TCR was recovered from a woman aged 40 to 55 with acute COVID-19. This chain connects TRBV7-6 to TRBJ1-5; 9 positions agree with TRBD1. CDR3 sequence (DNA): TGTGCCAGCAGCTTGGGACAGGGAGAATTGGGCAATCAGCCCCAGCATTTT. It codes for CASSLGQGELGNQPQHF.